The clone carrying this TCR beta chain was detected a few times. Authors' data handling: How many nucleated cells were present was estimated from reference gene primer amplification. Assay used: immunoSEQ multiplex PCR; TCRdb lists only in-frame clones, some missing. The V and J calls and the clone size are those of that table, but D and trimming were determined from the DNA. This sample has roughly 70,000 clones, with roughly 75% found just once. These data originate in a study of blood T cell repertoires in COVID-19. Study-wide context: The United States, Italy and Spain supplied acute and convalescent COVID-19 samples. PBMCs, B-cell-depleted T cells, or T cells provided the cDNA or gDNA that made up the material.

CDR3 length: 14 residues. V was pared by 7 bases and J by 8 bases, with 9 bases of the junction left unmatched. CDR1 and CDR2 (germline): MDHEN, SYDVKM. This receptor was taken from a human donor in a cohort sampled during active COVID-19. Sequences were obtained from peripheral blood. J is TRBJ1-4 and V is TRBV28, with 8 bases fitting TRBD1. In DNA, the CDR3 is TGTGCCAGCAATACGAGACAGGGGCGGGAAAAACTGTTTTTT. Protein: CASNTRQGREKLFF.